This TCR beta chain was sequenced in a study of blood T cell repertoires in COVID-19. Study in general: Material from acute and convalescent COVID-19 was sourced from the United States, Italy and Spain. The analysed material was cDNA or gDNA that came from T cells, B-cell-depleted T cells, or PBMCs.

Original methodology: Cell counts per sample came from amplifying reference gene primers. Some clones are missing from TCRdb's copy, which holds only in-frame ones; the method was immunoSEQ multiplex PCR. That table is the source of V, J and clone size, and D and trimming were worked out from the DNA. The data show about 200,000 clones, approximately 87% seen once. Germline CDR1 SGHTA, CDR2 FQGNSA. CDR3 size: 15 residues. V trimming: 1 base; J trimming: 7 bases; junction bases outside the gene matches: 7. The clonotype was recovered from a woman aged 70-85 years with acute or convalescent COVID-19. The V call is TRBV7-2, the J call TRBJ1-5; TRBD1 agrees at 7 bases. Material: peripheral blood. The CDR3 loop reads CASSLEQGYWQPQHF. In DNA, the CDR3 is TGTGCCAGCAGCTTAGAACAGGGGTATTGGCAGCCCCAGCATTTT. Full variable domain (remainder filled in from reference TRBV7-2 and TRBJ1-5): GAGVSQSPSNKVTEKGKDVELRCDPISGHTALYWYRQSLGQGLEFLIYFQGNSAPDKSGLPSDRFSAERTGGSVSTLTIQRTQQEDSAVYLCASSLEQGYWQPQHFGDGTRLSIL.